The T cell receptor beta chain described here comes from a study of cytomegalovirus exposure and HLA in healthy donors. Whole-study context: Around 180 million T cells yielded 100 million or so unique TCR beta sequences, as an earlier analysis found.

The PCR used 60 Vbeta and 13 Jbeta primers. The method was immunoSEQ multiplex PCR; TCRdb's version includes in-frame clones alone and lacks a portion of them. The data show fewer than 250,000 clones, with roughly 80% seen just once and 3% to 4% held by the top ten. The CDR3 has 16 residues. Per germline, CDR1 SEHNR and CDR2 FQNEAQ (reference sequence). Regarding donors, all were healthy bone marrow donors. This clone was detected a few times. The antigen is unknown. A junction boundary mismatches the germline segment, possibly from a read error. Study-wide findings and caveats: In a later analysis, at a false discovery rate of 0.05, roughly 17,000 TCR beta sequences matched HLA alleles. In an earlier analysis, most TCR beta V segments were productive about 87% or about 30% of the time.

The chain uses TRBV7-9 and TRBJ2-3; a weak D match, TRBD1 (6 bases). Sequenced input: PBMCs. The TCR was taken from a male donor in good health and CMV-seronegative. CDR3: CSSTTPWGPQTDTQYF. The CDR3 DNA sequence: TGTTCCAGCACCACGCCCTGGGGGCCCCAAACGGATACGCAGTATTTT.